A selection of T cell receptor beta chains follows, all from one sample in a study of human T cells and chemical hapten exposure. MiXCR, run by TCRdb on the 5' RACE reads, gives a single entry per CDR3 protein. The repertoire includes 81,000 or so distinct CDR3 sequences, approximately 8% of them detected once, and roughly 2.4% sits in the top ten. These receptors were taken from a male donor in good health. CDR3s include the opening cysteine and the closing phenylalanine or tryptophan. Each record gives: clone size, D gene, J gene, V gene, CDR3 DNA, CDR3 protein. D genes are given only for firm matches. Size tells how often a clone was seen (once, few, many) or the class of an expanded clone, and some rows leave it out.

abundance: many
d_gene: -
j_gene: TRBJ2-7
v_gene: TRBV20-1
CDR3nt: TGCAGTGCTAGAGGAGACAGTACCACCTACGAGCAGTACTTC
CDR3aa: CSARGDSTTYEQYF

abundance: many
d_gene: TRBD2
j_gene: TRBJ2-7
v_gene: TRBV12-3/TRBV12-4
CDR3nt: TGTGCCAGCAGTTTCCTAGCGGGGGAGTCATACGAGCAGTACTTC
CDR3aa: CASSFLAGESYEQYF

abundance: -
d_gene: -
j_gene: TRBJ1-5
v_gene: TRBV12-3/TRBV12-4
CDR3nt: TGTGCCAGCAGTTCCCGACTGATTAGCAATCAGCCCCAGCATTTT
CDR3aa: CASSSRLISNQPQHF

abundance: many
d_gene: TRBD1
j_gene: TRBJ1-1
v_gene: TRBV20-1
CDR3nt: TGCAGTGCAAACACCGGGACAGGGTATCCTGAAGCTTTCTTT
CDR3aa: CSANTGTGYPEAFF

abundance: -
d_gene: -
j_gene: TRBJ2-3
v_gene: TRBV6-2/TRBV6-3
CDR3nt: TGTGCCAGCAGTTACTCGTACGGGGGCGCGCAGTATTTT
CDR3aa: CASSYSYGGAQYF

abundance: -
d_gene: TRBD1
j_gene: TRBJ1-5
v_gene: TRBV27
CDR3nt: TGTGCCAGCAGTTTAGGTGGTCGCAGGGGGGACCAGCCCCAGCATTTT
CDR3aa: CASSLGGRRGDQPQHF

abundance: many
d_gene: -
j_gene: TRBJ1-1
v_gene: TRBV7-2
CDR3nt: TGTGCCAGCAGCTTAGTAGCCGTAAGGACTGAAGCTTTCTTT
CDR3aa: CASSLVAVRTEAFF

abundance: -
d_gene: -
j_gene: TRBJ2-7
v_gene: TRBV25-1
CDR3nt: TGTGCCAGCAGTTCCCGATGGTTGCGGGATAACTCCTACGAGCAGTACTTC
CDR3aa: CASSSRWLRDNSYEQYF

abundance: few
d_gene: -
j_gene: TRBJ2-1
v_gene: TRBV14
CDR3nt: TGTGCCAGCAGCCATTACCCCCTGGGGCAAGGGGCCTACAATGAGCAGTTCTTC
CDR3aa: CASSHYPLGQGAYNEQFF

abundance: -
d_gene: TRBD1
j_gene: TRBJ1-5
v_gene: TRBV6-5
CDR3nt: TGTGCCAGCAGCAGGACAGGTCCGGGCCTAGGCAATCAGCCCCAGCATTTT
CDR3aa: CASSRTGPGLGNQPQHF

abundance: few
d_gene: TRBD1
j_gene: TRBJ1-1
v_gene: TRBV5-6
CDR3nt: TGTGCCAGCAGCTTGGCCCGGGACAGGGGGCTGAGAGGCACTGAAGCTTTCTTT
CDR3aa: CASSLARDRGLRGTEAFF

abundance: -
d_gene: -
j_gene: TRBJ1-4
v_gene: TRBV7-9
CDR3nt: TGTGCCAGCAGTCCCCCCGGAGTAGGGACTAATGAAAAACTGTTTTTT
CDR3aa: CASSPPGVGTNEKLFF

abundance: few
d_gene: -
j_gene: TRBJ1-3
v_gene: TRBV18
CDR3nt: TGTGCCAGCTCACCACAGTCGGGAGACTCTGGAAACACCATATATTTT
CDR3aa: CASSPQSGDSGNTIYF

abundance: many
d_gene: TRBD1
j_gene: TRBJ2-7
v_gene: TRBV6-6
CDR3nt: TGTGCCAGCAGTTACCGATCGGGACAGTCCACCTACGAGCAGTACTTC
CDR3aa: CASSYRSGQSTYEQYF

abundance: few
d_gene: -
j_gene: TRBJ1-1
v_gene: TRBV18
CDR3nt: TGTGCCAGCTCACCTCCGGGTCGGGACACTGAAGCTTTCTTT
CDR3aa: CASSPPGRDTEAFF

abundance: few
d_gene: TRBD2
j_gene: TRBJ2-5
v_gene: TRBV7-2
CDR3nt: TGTGCCAGCAGCTTACGACGGGGAGGGAGTGGGGAGACCCAGTACTTC
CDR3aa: CASSLRRGGSGETQYF